Here is one T cell receptor (beta chain) with its context. Its antigen is currently unknown. This specimen belongs to a study of T cell responses to AZD1222 COVID-19 vaccine. Whole-study findings and limits: CD4 TCRs covered the whole spike, strongest at regions 160-218 and 743-854. Just a handful of people given AZD1222 tested seropositive at baseline. Repertoire collection took place solely once the T cell response had peaked.

Repertoires were generated with immunoSEQ multiplex PCR, while TCRdb's copy carries only in-frame clones and drops some. Here the sample spans about 86,000 clones, 85% to 90% being singletons. The CDR3 loop spans 14 amino acids. V was clipped by 5 bases and J by 5 bases, with 15 bases between them. Per germline, CDR1 LNHDA and CDR2 SQIVND (reference sequence). This receptor was identified in an adult in good health. Specimen: peripheral blood, collected on day 0 of MenACWY control vaccination. The V call is TRBV19, the J call TRBJ2-5; tentatively, D is TRBD2 (7 bases). The CDR3 region has the DNA TGTGCCAGTAGTTCTACTTGGGGGGGCGAGACCCAGTACTTC. It encodes CASSSTWGGETQYF.